This TCR beta chain was retrieved from a study of regulatory T cells in long-lasting Graves disease. Broader study findings: Segments TRBV28, TRBJ1-2 and TRBJ2-5 showed preferential usage in persistent disease.

V was pared by 3 bases and J by 5 bases, with 10 bases between. CDR1 KGHSH and CDR2 LQKENI come from the germline V gene. CDR3 size: 13 residues. Indicated time point: newly diagnosed GD, antithyroid drugs for less than 3 months. RNA isolated from PBMCs was used to make the TCR library. This clonotype was detected only a few times. Its antigen is still unknown. The TCR beta library used iRepertoire HTBI primers with Arm-PCR amplification of CDR3. TCRdb fed the multiplex PCR reads into MiXCR, producing one record per CDR3 protein. The repertoire includes approximately 360,000 distinct CDR3 sequences, 10% to 15% of them detected once, and approximately 20% sits in the top ten. The same sample was also used in a study of T cells in Graves' hyperthyroidism and ophthalmopathy. From that report: Absent ophthalmopathy progression within 18 months defined stable Graves' hyperthyroidism.

The sequence derives from a woman aged 18-29 years with Graves disease. Source: peripheral blood mononuclear cells (PBMCs), taken at new diagnosis, from a patient treated with antithyroid drugs. The genes are TRBV18 and TRBJ1-1, with D hard to call. In nucleotides, the CDR3 is TGTGCCAGCTCACCTATAATGGATACTGAAGCTTTCTTT. Its protein product is CASSPIMDTEAFF. The whole variable domain, filled in from reference TRBV18 and TRBJ1-1, reads NAGVMQNPRHLVRRRGQEARLRCSPMKGHSHVYWYRQLPEEGLKFMVYLQKENIIDESGMPKERFSAEFPKEGPSILRIQQVVRGDSAAYFCASSPIMDTEAFFGQGTRLTVV.